The present T cell receptor (beta chain) was sequenced within a study of response to subunit inactivated influenza vaccine. Study-level points and caveats: Researchers suggested that each seasonal influenza vaccination recruits few new T cells.

Note on this clonotype: What it binds is not known.

V gave up 8 bases and J gave up 0 bases, with 10 bases separating them. From germline, CDR1 is SGHAT and CDR2 FQNNGV. CDR3 size: 13 residues. TCRdb recomputed calls from the RT-PCR reads with MiXCR, one row per CDR3 protein. The sample lists some 640,000 distinct CDR3 sequences; approximately 15% were seen once. The specimen comprised PBMCs from blood, sampled less than 15 days before vaccination. The chain has TRBV11-2 and TRBJ1-1, with D uncertain. The clonotype originates from a man in his fifties who received an inactivated influenza vaccine. The CDR3 protein is CASQDWMNTEAFF. The CDR3 coding sequence is TGTGCCAGCCAAGATTGGATGAACACTGAAGCTTTCTTT.